The T cell receptor (beta chain) under discussion was sequenced for a study of cytomegalovirus exposure and HLA in healthy donors. PCR used 60 Vbeta primers and 13 Jbeta primers. TCRdb's copy holds only in-frame clones and misses some; the assay was immunoSEQ multiplex PCR. The sample carries 180,000 or so clones, about 82% recorded once. The CDR3 totals 15 residues. Germline CDR1 and CDR2: GTSNPN and SVGIG (reference sequence). The trim removed 2 bases at V and 10 bases at J, leaving 11 bases unmatched. This sequence joins TRBV30 and TRBJ2-1, with 10 bases aligning to TRBD2. This receptor was taken from a woman aged 18-35 years in good health and CMV-seronegative. Source material: PBMCs. This chain's CDR3 is CAWSPLAGSTTEQFF. For the CDR3, the DNA is TGTGCCTGGAGTCCACTAGCGGGGTCAACCACAGAGCAGTTCTTC.